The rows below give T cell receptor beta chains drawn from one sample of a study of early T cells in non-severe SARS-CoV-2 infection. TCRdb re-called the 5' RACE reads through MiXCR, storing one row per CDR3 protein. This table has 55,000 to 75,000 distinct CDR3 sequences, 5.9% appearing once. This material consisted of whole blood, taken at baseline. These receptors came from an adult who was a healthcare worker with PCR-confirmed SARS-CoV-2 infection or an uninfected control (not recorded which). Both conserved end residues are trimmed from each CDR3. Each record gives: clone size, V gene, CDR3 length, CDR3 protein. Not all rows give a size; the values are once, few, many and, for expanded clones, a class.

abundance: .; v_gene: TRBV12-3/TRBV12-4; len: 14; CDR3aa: ASTSFRGDVGNTIY
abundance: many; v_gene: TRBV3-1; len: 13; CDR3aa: ASSQGDTGANVLT
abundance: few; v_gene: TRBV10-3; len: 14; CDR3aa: AITAGHTLNTGELF
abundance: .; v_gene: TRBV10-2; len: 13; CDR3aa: ASSPRDLNTGELF
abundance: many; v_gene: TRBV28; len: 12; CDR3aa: ASSFPGQQNIQY
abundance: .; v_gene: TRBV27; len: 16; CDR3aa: ASSRLQPGQGPNQPQH
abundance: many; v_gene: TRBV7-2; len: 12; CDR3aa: ASSAGGTGNTIY
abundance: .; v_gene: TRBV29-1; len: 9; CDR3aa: SARDSYGYT
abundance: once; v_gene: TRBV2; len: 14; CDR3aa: ASSGVGAGAAEKLF
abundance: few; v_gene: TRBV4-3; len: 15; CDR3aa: ASSQVEWGRAFEKLF
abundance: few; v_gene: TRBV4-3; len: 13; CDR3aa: ASSQEFSTADEQF
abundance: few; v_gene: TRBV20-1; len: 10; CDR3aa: SARSGLTEAF
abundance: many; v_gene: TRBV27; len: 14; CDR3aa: ASSFGLAAVTDTQY
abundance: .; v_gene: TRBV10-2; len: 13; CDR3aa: ATQGGATWYNEQF
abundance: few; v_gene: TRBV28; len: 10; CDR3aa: ASETGAETQY
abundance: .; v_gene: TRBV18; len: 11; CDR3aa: ASSPRLTETQY
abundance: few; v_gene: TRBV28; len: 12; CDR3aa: ASRPSYGNYGYT
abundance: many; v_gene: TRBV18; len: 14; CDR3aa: ASSPLQTRSYNEQF
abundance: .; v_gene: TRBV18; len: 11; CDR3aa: ASSPTGNTEAF
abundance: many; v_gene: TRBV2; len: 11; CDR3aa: ASYKIPGRGYT
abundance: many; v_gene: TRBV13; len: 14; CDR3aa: ASSTRLDRGIYGYT
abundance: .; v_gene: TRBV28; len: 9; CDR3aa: ASSLTGVQF
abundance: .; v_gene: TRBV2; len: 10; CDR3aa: ASSFNTGELF
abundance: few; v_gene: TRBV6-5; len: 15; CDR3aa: ASSYTYLAGSTDTQY
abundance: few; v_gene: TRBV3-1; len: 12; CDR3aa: ASSQTSENQPQH
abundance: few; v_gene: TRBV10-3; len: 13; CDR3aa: AISGLAGGQETQY
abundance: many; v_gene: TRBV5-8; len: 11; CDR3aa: ASSFDGNQPQH
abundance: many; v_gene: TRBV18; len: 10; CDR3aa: ASSRPDYGYT
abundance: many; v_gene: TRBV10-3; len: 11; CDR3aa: AITLTITPEQY
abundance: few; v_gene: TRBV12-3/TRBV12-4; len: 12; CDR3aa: ASSLLGSNQPQH
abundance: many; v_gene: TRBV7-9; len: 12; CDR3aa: ASSLGNQVDGYT
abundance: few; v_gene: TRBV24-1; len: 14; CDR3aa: ATSDFGTRNTGELF
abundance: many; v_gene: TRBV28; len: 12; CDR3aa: ASSPPGRDYGYT
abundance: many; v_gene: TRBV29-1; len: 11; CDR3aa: SVTGTLGNIQY
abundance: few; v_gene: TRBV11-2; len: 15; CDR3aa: ASSFTYNTDIQETQY
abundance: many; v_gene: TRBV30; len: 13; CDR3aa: AWNTLGGLGTEAF
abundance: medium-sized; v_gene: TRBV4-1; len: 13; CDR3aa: ASSQEGTVGNTIY
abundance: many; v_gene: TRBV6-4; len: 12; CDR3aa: ASSEQYRGTEAF
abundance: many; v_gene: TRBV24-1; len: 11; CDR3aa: ATRGQGQETQY
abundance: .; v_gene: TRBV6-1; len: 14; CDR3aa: ASSETHHNSNQPQH
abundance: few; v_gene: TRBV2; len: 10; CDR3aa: ASTLRQDEQY
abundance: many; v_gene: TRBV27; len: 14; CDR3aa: ASSLSSRGVDYGYT
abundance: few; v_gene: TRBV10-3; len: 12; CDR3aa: AISGTAYQETQY
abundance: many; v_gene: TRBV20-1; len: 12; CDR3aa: SPDYPRSSHTQY